This TCR beta chain was sequenced for a study of blood T cell repertoires in COVID-19. Overall study context: COVID-19 samples collected from the United States, Italy and Spain covered acute and convalescent phases. Sources were T cells, B-cell-depleted T cells, or PBMCs; the material itself was cDNA or gDNA.

This clone showed up just once. Under the authors' procedure: How many nucleated cells were present was estimated from reference gene primer amplification. Here immunoSEQ multiplex PCR was the method, and the copy in TCRdb shows in-frame clones only, minus some. The V and J calls and clone size were taken over from that table, and D and trimming were inferred from the DNA. The repertoire holds about 120,000 clones, roughly 75% seen once, with 16% in the top ten. The CDR3 length is 12 residues. Germline assignment: CDR1 SNHLY and CDR2 FYNNEI. The V gene lost 8 bases and the J gene lost 4 bases, with 10 bases spanning the gap.

The sequence was obtained from a man in his fifties or sixties with active or convalescent COVID-19. Sample: peripheral blood. The chain has TRBV2 and TRBJ2-3; D is uncertain. The CDR3 nucleotides are TGTGCCAGCCTCGAGTTTTCAGATACGCAGTATTTT. Translation gives CASLEFSDTQYF.